A single sample is the source of the 2 T cell receptor beta chains below, sequenced in a study of T cells in Graves' hyperthyroidism and ophthalmopathy (dated by TCRdb to the late 2010s). Receptors were amplified or captured by multiplex PCR. Sequencing relied on an Illumina HiSeq 2000. The TCR beta CDR3 regions were amplified from the RNA transcripts. For the first round of RT-PCR on the TCR CDR3, the HTBI primer set was used together with the Qiagen OneStep RT-PCR kit. In-frame beta chains were kept once TCRdb had trimmed the public reads at Q25 with fastp and called clones with MiXCR. For every CDR3 protein sequence, its rows merge into one entry that carries the most common genes and DNA. Within this sample are around 440,000 distinct CDR3 sequences, with 15% to 18% of them counted one time only. Of the sample, over 7.5% falls within the top ten clones. Material for sequencing was blood. The receptors here all came from a woman aged 18-29 years with Graves' hyperthyroidism.

In this sample, this clonotype turned up a few times. The chain recombines TRBV4-1 with TRBJ2-3, with TRBD2 matching 10 bases. Germline V gene data show CDR1 as MGHRA and CDR2 as YSYEKL. The CDR3 is 17 residues long. Germline trimming cut 4 bases from V and 5 bases from J; bases unmatched to any gene: 12. CDR3 bases: TGCGCCAGCAGCCGAGACCCCCCTAGCGGGAGCGAAGATACGCAGTATTTT. Encoded protein: CASSRDPPSGSEDTQYF.

Ten or more counts support this clonotype. The chain employs TRBV9 and TRBJ2-3, with D possibly being TRBD2 (5 bases). The germline gives CDR1 SGDLS, CDR2 YYNGEE. There are 15 residues in the CDR3. V lost 1 base, J lost 1 base, and 10 bases lay in between. The CDR3 sequence is CASSVTSGRTDTQYF. The CDR3 nucleotides read TGTGCCAGCAGCGTAACGAGCGGACGCACAGATACGCAGTATTTT.